These 18 T cell receptor beta chains share one sample of origin, sequenced in a study of T cell repertoires in cytomegalovirus infection (dated 2019 in TCRdb). This sample was sequenced with an Illumina HiSeq 1500. TCRdb itself trimmed the public reads at Q25 with fastp, ran MiXCR and retained productive beta chains. A single entry per CDR3 protein holds the most common genes and DNA from its merged rows. This sample lists about 160,000 distinct CDR3 sequences; more than 15% were detected once. Of the sample, roughly 20% falls within the top ten clones. The material sequenced was CD8+ T cells from PBMCs. The receptors originated from a human donor in good health (CMV status not recorded). Some clones in this sample may be carry-over from other donors' samples.

The V gene is TRBV7-8, the J gene TRBJ2-1; D unresolved. Germline CDR1 is SGHVS and CDR2 is FQNEAQ. This CDR3 is built from 13 residues. V gave up 7 bases and J gave up 8 bases, with 15 bases separating them. The CDR3 coding sequence is TGTGCCAGCACCTCGCAGGATCGGGATGAGCAGTTCTTC. As protein: CASTSQDRDEQFF.

V is TRBV11-2 and J is TRBJ2-7; D possibly corresponds to TRBD2 (7 bases). The V gene lost 1 base and the J gene lost 1 base, with 11 bases spanning the gap. Germline CDR1 is SGHAT and CDR2 is FQNNGV. The CDR3 is 15 amino acids. The CDR3 protein is CASSLVQGGSYEQYF. CDR3 nucleotide sequence: TGTGCCAGCAGCTTAGTACAGGGAGGGTCCTACGAGCAGTACTTC.

This clonotype has just one count. The rearrangement uses TRBV2 and TRBJ2-2; tentatively, D is TRBD1 or TRBD2 (5 bases each). The V end lost 6 bases, the J end lost 7 bases, and 18 bases lay between the germline ends. The CDR3 contains 15 residues. Looked up from germline, CDR1 is SNHLY and CDR2 is FYNNEI. The CDR3 is CASRGSGPRVGELFF. In nucleotides, the CDR3 is TGTGCCAGCAGGGGAAGCGGTCCCAGGGTCGGGGAGCTGTTTTTT.

This clonotype was detected once. This chain links TRBV7-9 with TRBJ2-7, with D possibly matching TRBD2 (5 bases). Germline V gene data show CDR1 as SEHNR and CDR2 as FQNEAQ (reference sequence). V was clipped by 5 bases and J by 0 bases, with 8 bases between them. The CDR3 runs 13 residues. The CDR3: CASSGRGSYEQYF. The CDR3 DNA is TGTGCCAGCAGCGGCCGGGGCTCCTACGAGCAGTACTTC.

The genes are TRBV6-1 and TRBJ1-1; D not certain. CDR1 is MNHNS, CDR2 SASEGT, per germline. With 4 bases removed from V and 4 bases from J, the gap between germline ends came to 7 bases. The CDR3 extends over 12 amino acids. The CDR3 region is CASSVQSTEAFF. The CDR3 nucleotides read TGTGCCAGCAGTGTCCAATCCACTGAAGCTTTCTTT.

This clonotype has ten or more counts. J is TRBJ2-2 and V is TRBV7-6; TRBD2 might be the D (6 bases). V gave up 5 bases and J gave up 6 bases, with 13 bases separating them. The CDR3 consists of 14 residues. The germline CDR1 and CDR2 sequences are SGHVS and FNYEAQ. DNA of the CDR3: TGTGCCAGCAGCCCCCGGGGGTGGGCCGGGGAGCTGTTTTTT. As protein: CASSPRGWAGELFF.

Points on this clonotype: This may come from a read error, since a much larger clone is one base off. The V gene is TRBV7-9, the J gene TRBJ2-7; 7 nucleotides agree with TRBD1. The germline gives CDR1 SEHNR, CDR2 FQNEAQ (reference sequence). Trimming removed 6 bases from V and 3 bases from J; junction bases left unmatched: 5. CDR3 length: 13 amino acids. The CDR3 coding sequence is TGTGCCAGCAGTCCGGGACAGAACTACGAGCAGTACTTC. Its translation is CASSPGQNYEQYF.

This clonotype was observed a few times. The chain recombines TRBV29-1 with TRBJ2-1; 10 bases agree with TRBD2. The germline V gene encodes CDR1 SQVTM and CDR2 ANQGSEA. The CDR3 sequence is 14 residues long. J lost 10 bases, V lost 3 bases, and 9 bases had no gene match. The CDR3, as DNA: TGCAGCGTTGAGGTGGTAGCGGGAGGCGTCGAGCAGTTCTTC. This encodes CSVEVVAGGVEQFF.

This clonotype came up a few times. The chain is built from TRBV28 and TRBJ2-3; tentatively, D is TRBD1 (6 bases). Germline CDR1 is MDHEN and CDR2 is SYDVKM. Trimming took 11 bases from V and 1 from J, leaving 16 bases between them. This CDR3 comprises 14 residues. Here the CDR3 reads CASNRDFRTDTQYF. The CDR3 DNA reads TGTGCCTCAAACAGGGATTTTCGCACAGATACGCAGTATTTT.

The chain is built from TRBV7-6 and TRBJ2-5, with 7 positions matching TRBD2. Germline CDR1 reads SGHVS; CDR2 reads FNYEAQ. The CDR3 is 16 residues long. V lost 1 base and J lost 2; bases outside the gene matches: 7. CDR3 DNA sequence: TGTGCCAGCAGCTTAGAGGCTAGCGGAAAACAAGAGACCCAGTACTTC. Translating gives CASSLEASGKQETQYF. Using reference TRBV7-6 and TRBJ2-5 for the parts outside the CDR3, the full variable domain is GAGVSQSPRYKVTKRGQDVALRCDPISGHVSLYWYRQALGQGPEFLTYFNYEAQQDKSGLPNDRFSAERPEGSISTLTIQRTEQRDSAMYRCASSLEASGKQETQYFGPGTRLLVL.

In this sample, this clonotype turned up a few times. This rearrangement joins TRBV7-6 to TRBJ1-1; D gene ambiguous. V dropped 8 bases and J dropped 6 bases, with 13 bases sitting between them. This CDR3 has 12 amino acids. From germline, CDR1 is SGHVS and CDR2 FNYEAQ. CDR3 region: CASRRGGSEAFF. DNA of the CDR3: TGTGCCAGCCGGCGTGGAGGCTCTGAAGCTTTCTTT.

The chain recombines TRBV10-3 with TRBJ1-2; D is perhaps TRBD1 (5 bases). V shed 0 bases and J shed 3 bases, with 8 bases lying between them. CDR3 length: 14 residues. The germline gives CDR1 ENHRY, CDR2 SYGVKD. The CDR3 here is CAISESQGDYGYTF. CDR3 sequence (DNA): TGTGCCATCAGTGAGTCGCAGGGAGACTATGGCTACACCTTC.

The chain employs TRBV28 and TRBJ2-7, with D perhaps matching TRBD1 or TRBD2 (5 bases each). Germline CDR1 and CDR2: MDHEN and SYDVKM. This CDR3 is built from 15 residues. V lost 4 bases and J lost 6, with 19 bases in between. The DNA of the CDR3 is TGTGCCAGCAGTTCTATCCGGGACCCTCCGGGCGAGCAGTACTTC. It specifies CASSSIRDPPGEQYF. The full variable domain, with the rest looked up from reference TRBV28 and TRBJ2-7, is DVKVTQSSRYLVKRTGEKVFLECVQDMDHENMFWYRQDPGLGLRLIYFSYDVKMKEKGDIPEGYSVSREKKERFSLILESASTNQTSMYLCASSSIRDPPGEQYFGPGTRLTVT.

V gene TRBV7-9 combines with J gene TRBJ1-2; possibly TRBD1 for D (6 bases). This CDR3 comprises 14 residues. The germline CDR1 and CDR2 sequences are SEHNR and FQNEAQ (reference sequence). V shed 8 bases and J shed 8 bases, with 21 bases lying between them. This CDR3 is CASPPEGELRGYTF. The CDR3 region has the DNA TGTGCCAGCCCTCCCGAGGGGGAATTGAGAGGCTACACCTTC. The entire variable domain, with the rest obtained from reference TRBV7-9 and TRBJ1-2, is as follows: DTGVSQNPRHKITKRGQNVTFRCDPISEHNRLYWYRQTLGQGPEFLTYFQNEAQLEKSRLLSDRFSAERPKGSFSTLEIQRTEQGDSAMYLCASPPEGELRGYTFGSGTRLTVV.

The rearrangement links TRBV19 to TRBJ2-7; 7 bases agree with TRBD1. The germline CDR1 and CDR2 sequences are LNHDA and SQIVND (reference sequence). V trimming: 2 bases; J trimming: 3 bases; junction bases outside the gene matches: 7. This CDR3 has 15 amino acids. The CDR3 sequence: CASSIFGQAHYEQYF. The CDR3 nucleotides are TGTGCCAGTAGTATATTCGGACAGGCCCACTACGAGCAGTACTTC.

This clonotype was counted between two and nine times. The rearrangement joins TRBV7-6 to TRBJ2-5; D might be TRBD1 (6 bases). V lost 4 bases, J lost 2 bases, and 8 bases lay in between. The CDR3 is 13 residues long. From germline, CDR1 is SGHVS and CDR2 FNYEAQ. The chain's CDR3 is CASSYTGQETQYF. The CDR3 region has the DNA TGTGCCAGCAGCTACACAGGGCAAGAGACCCAGTACTTC.

A single count supports this clonotype. J is TRBJ2-3 and V is TRBV10-3; 8 bases are a match to TRBD2. This CDR3 is 14 amino acids long. The ends lost 2 bases at V and 5 bases at J; junction bases unmatched: 3. Germline V gene sequence: CDR1 ENHRY, CDR2 SYGVKD. The CDR3 region is CAISEVTSEDTQYF. The CDR3 DNA reads as TGTGCCATCAGTGAGGTGACTAGCGAAGATACGCAGTATTTT.

The chain links TRBV27 to TRBJ1-2; maybe TRBD1 (5 bases). Germline V gene sequence: CDR1 MNHEY, CDR2 SMNVEV (reference sequence). The CDR3 consists of 13 residues. The V end was cut by 0 bases, the J end by 6 bases, with 8 bases between. CDR3 protein: CASSLSLGDGYTF. CDR3 in DNA: TGTGCCAGCAGTTTATCCTTGGGGGATGGCTACACCTTC.